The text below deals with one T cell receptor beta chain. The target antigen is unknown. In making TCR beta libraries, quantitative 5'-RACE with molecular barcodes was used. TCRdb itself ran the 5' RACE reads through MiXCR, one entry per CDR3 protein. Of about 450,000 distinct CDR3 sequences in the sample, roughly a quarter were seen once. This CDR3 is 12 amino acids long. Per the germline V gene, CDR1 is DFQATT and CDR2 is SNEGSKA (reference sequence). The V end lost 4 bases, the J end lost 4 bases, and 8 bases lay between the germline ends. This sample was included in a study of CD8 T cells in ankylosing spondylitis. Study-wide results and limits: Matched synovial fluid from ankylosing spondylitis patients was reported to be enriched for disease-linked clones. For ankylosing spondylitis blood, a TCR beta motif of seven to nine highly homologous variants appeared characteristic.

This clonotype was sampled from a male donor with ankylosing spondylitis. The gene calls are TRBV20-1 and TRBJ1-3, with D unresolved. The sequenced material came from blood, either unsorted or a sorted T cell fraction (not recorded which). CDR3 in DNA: TGCAGTGCTAAATCGGCCGGAAACACCATATATTTT. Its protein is CSAKSAGNTIYF.